This is a list of T cell receptor beta chains from one sample in a study of cytotoxic CD8 clonotypes in ibrutinib-treated CLL. Profiled with immunoSEQ multiplex PCR; TCRdb holds only in-frame clones, not every one. Of approximately 300,000 clones in the sample, roughly 79% are singletons; the top ten hold over 6.5%. Material: PBMCs, obtained before ibrutinib treatment. These receptor sequences come from a human donor with chronic lymphocytic leukemia. CDR3s include the opening cysteine and the closing phenylalanine or tryptophan. The D gene is left open where the match is weak. Rows may omit the clone size; those that give it use once, few, many or a size class.

v_gene	abundance	j_gene	len	d_gene	CDR3nt	CDR3aa
TRBV5-1	-	TRBJ2-7	13	-	TGCGCCAGCAGCTTGGTATCTGGCTACGAGCAGTACTTC	CASSLVSGYEQYF
TRBV9	-	TRBJ2-7	15	TRBD2	TGTGCCAGCAGCGGGGATAGCGGGTACTCCTACGAGCAGTACTTC	CASSGDSGYSYEQYF
TRBV11-2	-	TRBJ2-1	17	-	TGTGCCAGCAGCTTAGCCCCCTACCTCGGGGGTTACAATGAGCAGTTCTTC	CASSLAPYLGGYNEQFF
TRBV11-2	-	TRBJ2-5	13	-	TGTGCCAGCAGCTACGGGCACCAAGAGACCCAGTACTTC	CASSYGHQETQYF
TRBV7-2	-	TRBJ1-1	13	-	TGTGCCAGCAGCGCAGTTAGGAACACTGAAGCTTTCTTT	CASSAVRNTEAFF
TRBV29-1	-	TRBJ1-2	13	-	TGCAGCGTTGAAGTTCCCGGGGTCTATGGCTACACCTTC	CSVEVPGVYGYTF
TRBV18	-	TRBJ1-4	13	-	TGTGCCAGCTCACCGTGGCTGAATGAAAAACTGTTTTTT	CASSPWLNEKLFF
TRBV4-2	-	TRBJ2-7	14	TRBD1	TGTGCCAGCAGCCATTTTCAGGACAGGGGGCCGGGGTACTTC	CASSHFQDRGPGYF
TRBV6-5	-	TRBJ2-1	9	-	TGTGCCAGCGGTTGGGAGCAGTTCTTC	CASGWEQFF
TRBV4-1	-	TRBJ2-7	14	-	TGCGCCAGCAGCCAAGTTGGCGGGGCCAACGAGCAGTACTTC	CASSQVGGANEQYF
TRBV2	few	TRBJ2-7	14	-	TGTGCCAGCAGTGATGGAGGGCGGTTCTACGAGCAGTACTTC	CASSDGGRFYEQYF
TRBV5-1	few	TRBJ2-5	12	-	TGCGCCAGCAGCTTAAACCAAGAGACCCAGTACTTC	CASSLNQETQYF
TRBV10-1	-	TRBJ1-4	14	-	TGCGCCAGCAGCCCGGGACACTCTAATGAAAAACTGTTTTTT	CASSPGHSNEKLFF
TRBV30	-	TRBJ1-2	12	-	TGTGCCTGGAGCCGGGGGAACTATGGCTACACCTTC	CAWSRGNYGYTF
TRBV9	-	TRBJ2-1	15	-	TGTGCCAGCAGCGTAAGCGGGGGACAGGGCAATGAGCAGTTCTTC	CASSVSGGQGNEQFF
TRBV7-2	-	TRBJ2-7	13	-	TGTGCCAGCAGCTTAGTGGGTCAGTACGAGCAGTACTTC	CASSLVGQYEQYF
TRBV5-1	few	TRBJ2-7	14	TRBD2	TGCGCCAGCAGCTTGCTAGCGGGGGACTACGAGCAGTACTTC	CASSLLAGDYEQYF
TRBV5-4	-	TRBJ2-3	16	TRBD2	TGTGCCAGCAGCTTGGCCGGCGGGAGAATATCAGATACGCAGTATTTT	CASSLAGGRISDTQYF
TRBV15	-	TRBJ2-5	13	-	TGTGCCACCAGCAGATGGGGCGAAGAGACCCAGTACTTC	CATSRWGEETQYF
TRBV9	-	TRBJ2-7	13	-	TGTGCCAGCAGCGGATCATCAGGGGACGAGCAGTACTTC	CASSGSSGDEQYF
TRBV2	-	TRBJ1-2	14	-	TGTGCCAGCAGTGTCGGAGGAGGGTATGGTGGCTACACCTTC	CASSVGGGYGGYTF
TRBV30	-	TRBJ1-4	14	-	TGTGCCTGGAGTGACGAGTTAGGGCTCGAAAAACTGTTTTTT	CAWSDELGLEKLFF
TRBV10-1	-	TRBJ2-3	16	TRBD2	TGCGCCAGCAGTGAGCTCCCTAGCGGGAGTGAAGATACGCAGTATTTT	CASSELPSGSEDTQYF
TRBV2	-	TRBJ1-1	16	TRBD1	TGTGCCAGCAGGATGAAACAGGGGAATTTGAACACTGAAGCTTTCTTT	CASRMKQGNLNTEAFF
TRBV2	-	TRBJ2-7	15	TRBD1	TGTGCCAGCAGAGAGGGACAGGGAGATCGCTACGAGCAGTACTTC	CASREGQGDRYEQYF
TRBV1	-	TRBJ1-2	17	-	TGCACCAGCAGCCAAGCCGGGGAGCCGCTTTTTAACTATGGCTACACCTTC	CTSSQAGEPLFNYGYTF
TRBV4-2	-	TRBJ1-5	13	-	TGTGCCAGCAGCCAAGCCGGGCCCCAACCCCAGCATTTT	CASSQAGPQPQHF
TRBV2	many	TRBJ2-3	11	-	TGTGCCAGCAGTAAAACAGATACGCAGTATTTT	CASSKTDTQYF
TRBV2	-	TRBJ1-2	13	TRBD1	TGTGCCAGCAGTAGACAGGGCTTCGATGGCTACACCTTC	CASSRQGFDGYTF
TRBV11-2	-	TRBJ2-5	15	TRBD1	TGTGCCAGCAGCTTAGGGACAGGGGGCAGGGAGACCCAGTACTTC	CASSLGTGGRETQYF
TRBV11-3	-	TRBJ2-7	16	TRBD2	TGTGCCAGCAGCCGAGGGCTGGCTAGCGGGAACTACGAGCAGTACTTC	CASSRGLASGNYEQYF
TRBV5-6	-	TRBJ2-1	14	-	TGTGCCAGCAGCCCAGGGCTGCCCTACAATGAGCAGTTCTTC	CASSPGLPYNEQFF
TRBV27	-	TRBJ1-2	18	TRBD1	TGTGCCAGCAGTAGCCTGGCAGGGACAGGGGCCACTAACTATGGCTACACCTTC	CASSSLAGTGATNYGYTF
TRBV15	-	TRBJ1-1	14	TRBD1	TGTGCCACCAGCAGCCCTGACAGGGGGACTGAAGCTTTCTTT	CATSSPDRGTEAFF
TRBV9	-	TRBJ2-2	16	-	TGTGCCAGCAGCGTAGCTAGTAGGGAGTACACCGGGGAGCTGTTTTTT	CASSVASREYTGELFF
TRBV7-7	-	TRBJ2-2	17	TRBD1	TGTGCCAGCAGCCTAGGGGAGAGACAGGGGGTGACCGGGGAGCTGTTTTTT	CASSLGERQGVTGELFF
TRBV7-2	-	TRBJ2-3	16	TRBD2	TGTGCCAGCAGCCCAAAGGGGACTAGCGGGAGGGATACGCAGTATTTT	CASSPKGTSGRDTQYF
TRBV5-8	few	TRBJ2-3	13	-	TGTGCCAGCAGCTCTTACAGAACAGATACGCAGTATTTT	CASSSYRTDTQYF
TRBV27	-	TRBJ1-1	15	-	TGTGCCAGCAGTTTAGGGAGGGGGATGAACACTGAAGCTTTCTTT	CASSLGRGMNTEAFF
TRBV5-6	-	TRBJ2-5	15	TRBD2	TGTGCCAGCAGCTTGGAGGGACTAGCGCAAGAGACCCAGTACTTC	CASSLEGLAQETQYF
TRBV11-2	-	TRBJ2-5	13	-	TGTGCCAGCAGCTTCCACCCTGGGGAGACCCAGTACTTC	CASSFHPGETQYF
TRBV2	-	TRBJ1-5	15	TRBD1	TGTGCCAGCAGAACCGGGACAGGGAGCAATCAGCCCCAGCATTTT	CASRTGTGSNQPQHF
TRBV12-5	-	TRBJ2-2	13	-	TGTGCTAGTGGTTTTCAGGAGACCGGGGAGCTGTTTTTT	CASGFQETGELFF
TRBV5-4	once	TRBJ2-2	17	-	TGTGCCAGCACCGTAGGGGGCGGGATCGGGAACACCGGGGAGCTGTTTTTT	CASTVGGGIGNTGELFF
TRBV7-3	-	TRBJ1-2	13	TRBD1	TGTGCCAGCAGCCGTACAGGGGCCTATGGCTACACCTTC	CASSRTGAYGYTF
TRBV7-2	-	TRBJ2-7	15	-	TGTGCCAGCAGCCGGAGGAGGGGGAGCTCCTACGAGCAGTACTTC	CASSRRRGSSYEQYF
TRBV5-4	-	TRBJ2-7	16	TRBD2	TGTGCCAGCAGCGCTACGAGCGGGGCTAAATTCTACGAGCAGTACTTC	CASSATSGAKFYEQYF
TRBV25-1	-	TRBJ2-3	16	-	TGTGCCAGCAGTGAATGGGGCGGTTTAAGCACAGATACGCAGTATTTT	CASSEWGGLSTDTQYF
TRBV9	-	TRBJ2-2	18	-	TGTGCCAGCAGCACGTCCGGGACAACAATTGCGAACACCGGGGAGCTGTTTTTT	CASSTSGTTIANTGELFF
TRBV6-6	-	TRBJ2-2	15	TRBD2	TGTGCCAGCAGTTACTCGGGGGAGGGGACCGGGGAGCTGTTTTTT	CASSYSGEGTGELFF
TRBV30	-	TRBJ2-5	18	TRBD2	TGTGCCTGGAAGCAGAATGTTCTAGCGGGAGATTTTGCAGAGACCCAGTACTTC	CAWKQNVLAGDFAETQYF